Presented here are 2 T cell receptor beta chains from one specimen sequenced in a study of post-analysis software for immune sequencing data. Study outcomes and limitations: Higher frequency in patients than in controls was seen for about five TRBV segments, with TRBV5-6, TRBV5-1 and TRBV20-1 among them.

The antigens of these receptors remain unknown. Tagging with unique molecular identifiers was a feature of the TCR beta cDNA libraries. In TCRdb, the PCR reads were re-called with MiXCR into one record per CDR3 protein. The profile shows roughly 620,000 distinct CDR3 sequences, roughly 45% of them singletons. Sequenced material: blood. These receptors came from a girl between 10 and 17 years old with multiple sclerosis.

J is TRBJ2-3 and V is TRBV5-1; 10 positions match TRBD2. This CDR3 spans 18 amino acids. Germline assignment: CDR1 SGHRS and CDR2 YFSETQ. J lost 0 bases, V lost 4 bases, and 11 bases had no gene match. The CDR3, as DNA: TGCGCCAGCAGCATGTCAGCGGGAGGGAATCCTAGCACAGATACGCAGTATTTT. Its protein product is CASSMSAGGNPSTDTQYF.

The rearrangement links TRBV12-3 or TRBV12-4 to TRBJ1-6; weak D call: TRBD1 (6 bases). CDR3 size: 14 residues. V lost 6 bases and J 9 bases, leaving 15 bases between the germline ends. Here the CDR3 reads CASRPGDSASPLHF. The CDR3 DNA sequence: TGTGCCAGCAGGCCAGGGGACTCGGCTTCACCCCTCCACTTT.